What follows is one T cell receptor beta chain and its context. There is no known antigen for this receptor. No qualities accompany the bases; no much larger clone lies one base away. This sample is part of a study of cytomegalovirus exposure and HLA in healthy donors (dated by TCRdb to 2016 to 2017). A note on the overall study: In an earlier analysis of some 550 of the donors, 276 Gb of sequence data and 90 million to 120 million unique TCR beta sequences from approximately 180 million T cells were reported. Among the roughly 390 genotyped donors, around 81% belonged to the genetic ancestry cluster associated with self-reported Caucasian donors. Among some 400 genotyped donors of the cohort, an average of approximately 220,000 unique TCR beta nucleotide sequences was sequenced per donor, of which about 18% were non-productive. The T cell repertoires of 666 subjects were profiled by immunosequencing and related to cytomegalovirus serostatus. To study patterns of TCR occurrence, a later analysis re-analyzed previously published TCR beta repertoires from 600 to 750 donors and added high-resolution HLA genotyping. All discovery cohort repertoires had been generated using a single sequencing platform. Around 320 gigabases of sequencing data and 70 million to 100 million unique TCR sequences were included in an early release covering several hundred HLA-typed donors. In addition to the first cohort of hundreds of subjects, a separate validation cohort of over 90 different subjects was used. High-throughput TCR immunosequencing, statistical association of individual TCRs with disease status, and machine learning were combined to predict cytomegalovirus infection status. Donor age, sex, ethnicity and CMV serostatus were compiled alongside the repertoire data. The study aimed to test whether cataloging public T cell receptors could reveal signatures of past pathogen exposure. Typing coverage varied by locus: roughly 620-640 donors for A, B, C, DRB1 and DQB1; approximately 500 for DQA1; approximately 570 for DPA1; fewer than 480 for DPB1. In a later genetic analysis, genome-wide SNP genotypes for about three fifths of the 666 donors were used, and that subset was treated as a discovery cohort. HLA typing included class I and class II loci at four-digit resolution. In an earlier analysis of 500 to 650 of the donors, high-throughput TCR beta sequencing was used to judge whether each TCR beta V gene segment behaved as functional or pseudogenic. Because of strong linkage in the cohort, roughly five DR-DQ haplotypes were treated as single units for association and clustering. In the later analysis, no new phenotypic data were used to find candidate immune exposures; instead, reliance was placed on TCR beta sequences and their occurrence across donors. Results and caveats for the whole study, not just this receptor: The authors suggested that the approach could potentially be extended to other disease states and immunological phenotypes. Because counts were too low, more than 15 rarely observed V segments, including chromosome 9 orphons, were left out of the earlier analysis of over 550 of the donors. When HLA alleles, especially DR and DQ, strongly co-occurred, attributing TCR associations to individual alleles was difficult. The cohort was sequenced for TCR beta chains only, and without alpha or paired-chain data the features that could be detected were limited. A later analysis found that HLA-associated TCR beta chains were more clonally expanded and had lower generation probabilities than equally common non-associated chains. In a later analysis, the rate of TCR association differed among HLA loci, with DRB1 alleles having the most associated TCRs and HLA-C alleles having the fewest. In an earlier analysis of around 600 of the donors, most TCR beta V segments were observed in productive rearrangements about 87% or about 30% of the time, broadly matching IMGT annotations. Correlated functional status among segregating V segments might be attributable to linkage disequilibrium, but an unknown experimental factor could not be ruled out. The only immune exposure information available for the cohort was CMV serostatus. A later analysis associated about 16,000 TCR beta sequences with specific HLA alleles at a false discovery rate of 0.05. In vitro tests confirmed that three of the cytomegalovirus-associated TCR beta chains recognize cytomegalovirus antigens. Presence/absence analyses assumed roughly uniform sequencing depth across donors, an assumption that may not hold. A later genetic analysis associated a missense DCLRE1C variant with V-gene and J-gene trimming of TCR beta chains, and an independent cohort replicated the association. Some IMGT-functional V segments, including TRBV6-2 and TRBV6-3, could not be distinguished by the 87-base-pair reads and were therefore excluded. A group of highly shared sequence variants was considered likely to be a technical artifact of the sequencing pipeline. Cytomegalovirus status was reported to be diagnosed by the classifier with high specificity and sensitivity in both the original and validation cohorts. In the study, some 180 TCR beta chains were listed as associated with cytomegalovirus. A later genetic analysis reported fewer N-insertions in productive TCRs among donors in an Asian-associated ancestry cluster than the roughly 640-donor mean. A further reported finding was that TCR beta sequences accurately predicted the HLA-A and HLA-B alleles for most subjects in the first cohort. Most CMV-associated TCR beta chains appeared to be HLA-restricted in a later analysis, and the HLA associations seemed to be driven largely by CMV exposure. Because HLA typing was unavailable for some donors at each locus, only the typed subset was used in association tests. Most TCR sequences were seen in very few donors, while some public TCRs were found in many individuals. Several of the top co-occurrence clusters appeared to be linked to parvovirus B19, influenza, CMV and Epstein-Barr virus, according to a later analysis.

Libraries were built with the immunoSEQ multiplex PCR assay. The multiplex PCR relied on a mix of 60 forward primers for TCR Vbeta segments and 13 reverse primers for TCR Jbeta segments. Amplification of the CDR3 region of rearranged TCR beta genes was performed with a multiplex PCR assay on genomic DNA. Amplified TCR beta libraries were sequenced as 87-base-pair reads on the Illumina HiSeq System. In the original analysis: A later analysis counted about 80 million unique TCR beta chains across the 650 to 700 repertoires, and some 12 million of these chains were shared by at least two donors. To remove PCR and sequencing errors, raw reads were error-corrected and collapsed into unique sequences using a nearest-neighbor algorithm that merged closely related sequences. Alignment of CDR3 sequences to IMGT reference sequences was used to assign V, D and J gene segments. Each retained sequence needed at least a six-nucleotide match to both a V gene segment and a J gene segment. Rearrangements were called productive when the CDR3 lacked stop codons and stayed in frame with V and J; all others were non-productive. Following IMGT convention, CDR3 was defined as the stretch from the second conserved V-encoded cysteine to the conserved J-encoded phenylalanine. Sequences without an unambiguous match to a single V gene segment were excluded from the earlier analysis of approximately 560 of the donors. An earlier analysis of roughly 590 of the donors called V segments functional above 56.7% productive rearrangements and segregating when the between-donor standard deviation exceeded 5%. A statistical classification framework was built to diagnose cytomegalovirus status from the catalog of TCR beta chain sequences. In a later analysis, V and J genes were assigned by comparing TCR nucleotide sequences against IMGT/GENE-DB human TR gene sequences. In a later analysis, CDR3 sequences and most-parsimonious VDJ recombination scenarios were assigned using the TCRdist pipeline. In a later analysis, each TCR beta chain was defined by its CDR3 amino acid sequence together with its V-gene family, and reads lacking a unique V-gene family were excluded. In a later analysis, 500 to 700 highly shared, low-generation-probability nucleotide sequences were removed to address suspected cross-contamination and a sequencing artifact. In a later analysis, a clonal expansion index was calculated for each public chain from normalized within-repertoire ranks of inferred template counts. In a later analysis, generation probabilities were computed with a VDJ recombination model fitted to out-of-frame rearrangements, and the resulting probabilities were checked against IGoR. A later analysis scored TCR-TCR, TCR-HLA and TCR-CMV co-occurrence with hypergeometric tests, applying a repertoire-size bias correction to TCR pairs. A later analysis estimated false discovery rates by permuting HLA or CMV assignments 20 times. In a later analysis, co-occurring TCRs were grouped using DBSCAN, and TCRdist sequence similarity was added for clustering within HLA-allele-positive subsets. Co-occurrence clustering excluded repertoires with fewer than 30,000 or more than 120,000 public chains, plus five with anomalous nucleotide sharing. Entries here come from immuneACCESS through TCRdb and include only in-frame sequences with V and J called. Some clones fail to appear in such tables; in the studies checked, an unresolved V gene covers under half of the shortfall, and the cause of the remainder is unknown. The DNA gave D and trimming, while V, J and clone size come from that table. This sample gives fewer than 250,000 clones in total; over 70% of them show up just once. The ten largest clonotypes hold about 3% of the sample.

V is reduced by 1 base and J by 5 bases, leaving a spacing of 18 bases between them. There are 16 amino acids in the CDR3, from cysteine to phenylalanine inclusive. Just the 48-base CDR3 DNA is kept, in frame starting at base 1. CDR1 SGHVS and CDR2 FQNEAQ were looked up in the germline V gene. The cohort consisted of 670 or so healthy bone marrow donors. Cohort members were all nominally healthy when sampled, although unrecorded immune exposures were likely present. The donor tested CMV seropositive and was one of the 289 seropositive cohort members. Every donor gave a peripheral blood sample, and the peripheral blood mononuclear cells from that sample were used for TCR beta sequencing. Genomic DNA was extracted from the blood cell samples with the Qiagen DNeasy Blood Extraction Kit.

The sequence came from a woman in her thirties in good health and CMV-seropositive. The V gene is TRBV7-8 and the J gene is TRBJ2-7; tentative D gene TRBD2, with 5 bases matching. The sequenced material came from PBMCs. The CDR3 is CASSLGPGLGTHEQYF. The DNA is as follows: TGTGCCAGCAGCTTAGGACCCGGACTTGGTACCCACGAGCAGTACTTC.